The present T cell receptor beta chain was sequenced within a study of OX40 agonist ivuxolimab in advanced cancers. Across the study: All patients had ivuxolimab intravenously every 2 weeks at 0.01 to 10 mg/kg. A mean age of 60 years, range about 20 to 79, was recorded, and 82.7% were male. Whole-study results and caveats: Compared with CD4+, CD8+ T cells on average had more expanded clones.

Details on this clone: Its antigen is currently unknown.

Germline CDR1 and CDR2: SGHRS and YFSETQ. Trimming shortened V by 0 bases and J by 5 bases, and 12 bases separated the two germline ends. The CDR3 runs 15 residues. The assay was immunoSEQ multiplex PCR, and TCRdb's table has in-frame clones only and misses some. The table lists about 70,000 clones, around 90% of them singletons. The sequencing here drew on CD4+ or CD8+ T cells sorted from blood, taken in a trial of the OX40 agonist ivuxolimab. This clonotype was sampled from an adult with an advanced solid tumor such as melanoma, head and neck, liver or kidney cancer. The chain combines TRBV5-1 with TRBJ2-1; D perhaps matches TRBD2 (5 bases). This CDR3 reads CASSLVAGSNNEQFF. CDR3 sequence (DNA): TGCGCCAGCAGCTTGGTCGCGGGTTCGAACAATGAGCAGTTCTTC. Based on the CDR3 plus reference TRBV5-1 and TRBJ2-1, the full variable domain is KAGVTQTPRYLIKTRGQQVTLSCSPISGHRSVSWYQQTPGQGLQFLFEYFSETQRNKGNFPGRFSGRQFSNSRSEMNVSTLELGDSALYLCASSLVAGSNNEQFFGPGTRLTVL.